Sequencing of this T cell receptor beta chain was carried out in a study of blood T cell repertoires in COVID-19. The wider study: Collection of acute and convalescent COVID-19 samples took place in the United States, Italy and Spain. The cDNA or gDNA used as material had been derived from T cells, B-cell-depleted T cells, or PBMCs.

Germline V lookup: CDR1 SQVTM, CDR2 ANQGSEA. With 6 bases removed from V and 0 bases from J, the gap between germline ends came to 9 bases. The length of the CDR3 is 13 residues. In the study's own analysis: Amplification of reference gene primers provided the estimated nucleated cell counts. Clones were sequenced by immunoSEQ multiplex PCR, and TCRdb holds only the in-frame ones, with some missing. The D gene and trimming were derived from the DNA, and the V and J assignments and clone size from that table. The table shows 200,000 to 250,000 clones, with around 90% occurring only once. The material sequenced was peripheral blood. The rearrangement joins TRBV29-1 to TRBJ1-3, with D perhaps matching TRBD1 (5 bases). This receptor was taken from a woman in her seventies with active or convalescent COVID-19. CDR3 coding DNA: TGCAGCGTGCGGGGGATCTCTGGAAACACCATATATTTT. It is translated as CSVRGISGNTIYF.